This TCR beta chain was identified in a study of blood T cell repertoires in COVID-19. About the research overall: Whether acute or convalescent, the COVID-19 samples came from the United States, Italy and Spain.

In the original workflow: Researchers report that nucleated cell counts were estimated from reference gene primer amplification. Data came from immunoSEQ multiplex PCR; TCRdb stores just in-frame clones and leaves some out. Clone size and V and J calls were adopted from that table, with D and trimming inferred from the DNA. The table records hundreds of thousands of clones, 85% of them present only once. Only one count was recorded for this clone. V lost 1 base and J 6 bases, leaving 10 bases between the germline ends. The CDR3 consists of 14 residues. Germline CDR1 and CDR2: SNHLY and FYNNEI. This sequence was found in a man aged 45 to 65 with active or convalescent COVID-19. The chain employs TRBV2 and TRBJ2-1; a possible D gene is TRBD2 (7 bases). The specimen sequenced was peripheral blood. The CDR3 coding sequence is TGTGCCAGCAGTGAAGTCGGGGGGCGCAATGAGCAGTTCTTC. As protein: CASSEVGGRNEQFF.